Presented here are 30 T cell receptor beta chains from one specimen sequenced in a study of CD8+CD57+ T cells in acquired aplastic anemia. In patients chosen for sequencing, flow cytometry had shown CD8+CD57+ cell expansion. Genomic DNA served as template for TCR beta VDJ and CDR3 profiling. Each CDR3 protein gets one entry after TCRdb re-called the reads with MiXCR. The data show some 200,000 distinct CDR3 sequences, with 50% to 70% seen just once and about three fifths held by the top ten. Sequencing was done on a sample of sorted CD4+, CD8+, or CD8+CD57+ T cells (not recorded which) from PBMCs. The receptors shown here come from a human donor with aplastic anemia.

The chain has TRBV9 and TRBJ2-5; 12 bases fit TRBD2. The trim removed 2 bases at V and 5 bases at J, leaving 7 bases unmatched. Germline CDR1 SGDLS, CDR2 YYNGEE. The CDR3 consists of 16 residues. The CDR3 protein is CASSVASGGAGETQYF. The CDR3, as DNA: TGTGCCAGCAGCGTGGCTAGCGGGGGGGCGGGGGAGACCCAGTACTTC. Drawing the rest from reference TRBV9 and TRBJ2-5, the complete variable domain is DSGVTQTPKHLITATGQRVTLRCSPRSGDLSVYWYQQSLDQGLQFLIQYYNGEERAKGNILERFSAQQFPDLHSELNLSSLELGDSALYFCASSVASGGAGETQYFGPGTRLLVL.

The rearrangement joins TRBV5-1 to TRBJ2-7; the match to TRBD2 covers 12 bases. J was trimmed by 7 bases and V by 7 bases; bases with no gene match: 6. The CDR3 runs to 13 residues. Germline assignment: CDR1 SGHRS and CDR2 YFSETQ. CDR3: CASGTSGPGEQYF. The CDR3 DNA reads TGCGCCAGCGGGACTAGCGGGCCGGGGGAGCAGTACTTC.

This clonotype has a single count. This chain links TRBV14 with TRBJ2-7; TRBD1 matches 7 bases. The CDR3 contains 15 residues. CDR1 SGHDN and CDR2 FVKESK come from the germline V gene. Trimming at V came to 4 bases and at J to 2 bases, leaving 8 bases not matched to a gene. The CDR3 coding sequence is TGTGCCAGCAGCCCGCCCGGGACAGCGACCTACGAGCAGTACTTC. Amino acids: CASSPPGTATYEQYF.

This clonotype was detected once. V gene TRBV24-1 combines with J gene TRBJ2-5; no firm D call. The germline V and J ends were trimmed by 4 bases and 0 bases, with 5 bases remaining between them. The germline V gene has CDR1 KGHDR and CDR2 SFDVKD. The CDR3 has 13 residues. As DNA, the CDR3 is TGTGCCACCAGTGACCGGGACCAAGAGACCCAGTACTTC. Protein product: CATSDRDQETQYF.

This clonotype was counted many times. The CDR3 DNA is TGCGCCAGCAGCCGCTGGGAGTGGGGTTACGAGCAGTACTTC. Translation gives CASSRWEWGYEQYF. V gene TRBV4-1 combines with J gene TRBJ2-7, with a weak D call TRBD2 (5 bases). Germline V gene lookup returns CDR1 MGHRA and CDR2 YSYEKL. V lost 4 bases to trimming and J lost 4 bases, with 14 bases between them. The CDR3 sequence is 14 residues long.

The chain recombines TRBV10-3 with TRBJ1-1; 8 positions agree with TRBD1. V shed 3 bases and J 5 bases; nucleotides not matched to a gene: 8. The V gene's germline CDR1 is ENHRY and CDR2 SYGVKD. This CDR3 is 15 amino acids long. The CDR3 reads CAISESGTGSTEAFF. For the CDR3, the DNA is TGTGCCATCAGTGAATCCGGGACAGGCTCAACTGAAGCTTTCTTT.

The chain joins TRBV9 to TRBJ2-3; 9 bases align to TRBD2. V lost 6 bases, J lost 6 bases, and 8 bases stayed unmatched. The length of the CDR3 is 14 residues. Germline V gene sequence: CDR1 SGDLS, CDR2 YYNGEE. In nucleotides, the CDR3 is TGTGCCAGCAATGTGGCGGGGGGGCCCGATACGCAGTATTTT. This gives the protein CASNVAGGPDTQYF. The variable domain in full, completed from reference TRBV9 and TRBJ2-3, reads DSGVTQTPKHLITATGQRVTLRCSPRSGDLSVYWYQQSLDQGLQFLIQYYNGEERAKGNILERFSAQQFPDLHSELNLSSLELGDSALYFCASNVAGGPDTQYFGPGTRLTVL.

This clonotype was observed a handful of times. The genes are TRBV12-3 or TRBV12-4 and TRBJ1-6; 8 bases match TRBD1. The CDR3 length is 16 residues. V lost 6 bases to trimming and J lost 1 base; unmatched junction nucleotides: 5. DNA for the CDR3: TGTGCCAGCAGCGGACAGGGTGGGTCCTATAATTCACCCCTCCACTTT. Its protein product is CASSGQGGSYNSPLHF.

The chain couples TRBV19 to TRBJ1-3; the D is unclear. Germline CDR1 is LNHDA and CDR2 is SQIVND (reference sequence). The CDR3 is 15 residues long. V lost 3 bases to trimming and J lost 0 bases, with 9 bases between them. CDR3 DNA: TGTGCCAGTAGTATTGAATTCTCCTCTGGAAACACCATATATTTT. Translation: CASSIEFSSGNTIYF.

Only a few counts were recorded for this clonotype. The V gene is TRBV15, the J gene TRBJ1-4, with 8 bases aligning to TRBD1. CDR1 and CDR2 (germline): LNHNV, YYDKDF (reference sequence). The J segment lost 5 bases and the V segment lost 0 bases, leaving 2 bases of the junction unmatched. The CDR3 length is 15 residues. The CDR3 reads CATSREGQGNEKLFF. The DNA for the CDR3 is TGTGCCACCAGCAGAGAAGGACAGGGAAATGAAAAACTGTTTTTT.

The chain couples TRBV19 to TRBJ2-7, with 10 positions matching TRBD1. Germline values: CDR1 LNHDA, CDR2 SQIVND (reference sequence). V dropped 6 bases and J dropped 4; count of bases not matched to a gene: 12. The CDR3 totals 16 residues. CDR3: CASSRHVRQGAYEQYF. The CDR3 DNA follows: TGTGCCAGTAGCCGCCATGTGAGACAGGGGGCTTACGAGCAGTACTTC.

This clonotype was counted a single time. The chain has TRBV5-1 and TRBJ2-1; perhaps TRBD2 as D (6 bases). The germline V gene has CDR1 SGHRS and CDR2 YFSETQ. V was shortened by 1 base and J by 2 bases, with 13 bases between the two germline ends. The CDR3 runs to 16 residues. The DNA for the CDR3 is TGCGCCAGCAGCTTGAGCGGGTCAGGTACCTACAATGAGCAGTTCTTC. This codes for CASSLSGSGTYNEQFF. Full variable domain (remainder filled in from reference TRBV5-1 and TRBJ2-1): KAGVTQTPRYLIKTRGQQVTLSCSPISGHRSVSWYQQTPGQGLQFLFEYFSETQRNKGNFPGRFSGRQFSNSRSEMNVSTLELGDSALYLCASSLSGSGTYNEQFFGPGTRLTVL.

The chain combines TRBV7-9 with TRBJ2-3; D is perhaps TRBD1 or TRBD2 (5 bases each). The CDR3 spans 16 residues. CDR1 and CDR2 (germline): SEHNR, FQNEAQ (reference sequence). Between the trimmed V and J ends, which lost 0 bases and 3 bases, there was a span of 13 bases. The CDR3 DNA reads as TGTGCCAGCAGCTTAGCGAGGGGCCTGATGACAGATACGCAGTATTTT. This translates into CASSLARGLMTDTQYF.

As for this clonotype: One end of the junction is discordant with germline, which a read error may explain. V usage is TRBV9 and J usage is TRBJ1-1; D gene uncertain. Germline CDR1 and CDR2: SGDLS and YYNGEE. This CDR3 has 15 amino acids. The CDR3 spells CASSESPEEGTEAFF. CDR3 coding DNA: TGCGCCAGCAGTGAGTCGCCCGAGGAAGGCACTGAAGCTTTCTTT.

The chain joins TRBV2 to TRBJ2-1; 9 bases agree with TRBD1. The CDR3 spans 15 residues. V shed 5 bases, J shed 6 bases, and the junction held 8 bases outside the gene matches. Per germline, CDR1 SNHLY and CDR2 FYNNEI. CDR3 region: CASSLQGASFNEQFF. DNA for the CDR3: TGTGCCAGCAGTTTACAGGGGGCATCATTCAATGAGCAGTTCTTC.

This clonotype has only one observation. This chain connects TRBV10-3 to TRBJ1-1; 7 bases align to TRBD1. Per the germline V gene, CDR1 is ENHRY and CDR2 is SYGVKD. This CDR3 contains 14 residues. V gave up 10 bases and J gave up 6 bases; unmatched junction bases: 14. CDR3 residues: CASSTGQNLAEAFF. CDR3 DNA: TGTGCCAGTTCTACGGGACAGAACCTCGCTGAAGCTTTCTTT.

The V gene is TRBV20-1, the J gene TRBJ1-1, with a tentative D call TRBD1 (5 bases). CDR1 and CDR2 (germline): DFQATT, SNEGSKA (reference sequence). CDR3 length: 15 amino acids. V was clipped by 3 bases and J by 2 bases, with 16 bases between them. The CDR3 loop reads CSARDTVSSNTEAFF. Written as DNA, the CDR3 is TGCAGTGCTAGGGACACCGTCTCCTCTAACACTGAAGCTTTCTTT.

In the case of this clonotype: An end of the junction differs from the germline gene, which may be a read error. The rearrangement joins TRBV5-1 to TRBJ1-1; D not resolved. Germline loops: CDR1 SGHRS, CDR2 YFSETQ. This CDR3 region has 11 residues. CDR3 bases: TGTGCCAGCAGCTGGAACACTGAAGCTTTCTTT. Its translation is CASSWNTEAFF.

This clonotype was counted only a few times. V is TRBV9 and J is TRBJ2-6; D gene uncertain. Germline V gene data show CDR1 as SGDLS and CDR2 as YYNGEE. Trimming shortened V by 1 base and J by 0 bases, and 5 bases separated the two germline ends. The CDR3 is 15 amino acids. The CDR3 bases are TGTGCCAGCAGCGTAAAGAGCTCTGGGGCCAACGTCCTGACTTTC. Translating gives CASSVKSSGANVLTF.

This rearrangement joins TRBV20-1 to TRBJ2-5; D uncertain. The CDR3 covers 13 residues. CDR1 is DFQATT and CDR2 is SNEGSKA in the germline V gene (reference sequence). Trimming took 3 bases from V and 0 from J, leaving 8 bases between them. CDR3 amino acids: CSARRRHQETQYF. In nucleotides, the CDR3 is TGCAGTGCTAGGAGGCGGCACCAAGAGACCCAGTACTTC.

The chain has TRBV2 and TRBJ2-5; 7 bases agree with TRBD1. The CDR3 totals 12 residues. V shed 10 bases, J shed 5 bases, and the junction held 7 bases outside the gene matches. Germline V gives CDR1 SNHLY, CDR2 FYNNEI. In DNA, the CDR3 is TGTGCCACCCAGGGGGTAGGGGAGACCCAGTACTTC. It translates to CATQGVGETQYF.

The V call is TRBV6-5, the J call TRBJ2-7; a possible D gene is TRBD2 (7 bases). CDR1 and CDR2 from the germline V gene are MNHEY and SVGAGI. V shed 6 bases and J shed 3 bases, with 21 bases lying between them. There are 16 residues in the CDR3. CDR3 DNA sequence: TGTGCCAGCAGAAGGGGGGGACCACGGCGGGGCTACGAGCAGTACTTC. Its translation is CASRRGGPRRGYEQYF.

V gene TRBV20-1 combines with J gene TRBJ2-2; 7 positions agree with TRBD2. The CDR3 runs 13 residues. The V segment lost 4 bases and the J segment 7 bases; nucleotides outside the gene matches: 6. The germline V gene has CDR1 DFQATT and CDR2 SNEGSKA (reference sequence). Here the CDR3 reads CSATFTGGGELFF. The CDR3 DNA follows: TGCAGTGCTACCTTCACGGGGGGCGGGGAGCTGTTTTTT.

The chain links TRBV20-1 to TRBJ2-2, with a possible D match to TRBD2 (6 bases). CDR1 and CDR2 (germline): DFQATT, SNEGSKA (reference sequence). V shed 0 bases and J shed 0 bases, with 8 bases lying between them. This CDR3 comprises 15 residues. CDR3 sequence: CSARDAGTNTGELFF. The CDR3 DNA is TGCAGTGCTAGAGACGCGGGGACGAACACCGGGGAGCTGTTTTTT.

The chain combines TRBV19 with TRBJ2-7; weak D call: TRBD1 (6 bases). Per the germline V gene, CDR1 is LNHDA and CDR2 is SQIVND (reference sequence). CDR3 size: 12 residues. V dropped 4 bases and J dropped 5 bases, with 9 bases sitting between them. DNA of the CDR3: TGTGCCAGTAGTAACAGGGTAAACGAGCAGTACTTC. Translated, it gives CASSNRVNEQYF.

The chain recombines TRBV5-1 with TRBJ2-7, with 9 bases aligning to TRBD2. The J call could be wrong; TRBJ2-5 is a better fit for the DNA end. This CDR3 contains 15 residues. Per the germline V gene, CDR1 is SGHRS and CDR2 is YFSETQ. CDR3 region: CASSLSGGSGETQYF. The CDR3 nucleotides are TGCGCCAGCAGCCTTAGCGGGGGTAGTGGAGAGACCCAGTACTTC.

CDR3 sequence reads: CASSIGGRGDSPLHF. CDR3 coding DNA: TGTGCCAGTAGTATAGGCGGCAGGGGAGATTCACCCCTCCACTTT. The chain recombines TRBV19 with TRBJ1-6; possibly TRBD1 for D (6 bases). Germline lookup yields CDR1 LNHDA and CDR2 SQIVND (reference sequence). V was pared by 1 base and J by 8 bases, with 12 bases between. The CDR3 loop spans 15 amino acids.

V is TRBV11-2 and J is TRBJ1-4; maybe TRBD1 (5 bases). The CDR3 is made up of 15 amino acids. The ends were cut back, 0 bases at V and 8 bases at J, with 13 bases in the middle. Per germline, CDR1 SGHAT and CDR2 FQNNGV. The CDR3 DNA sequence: TGTGCCAGCAGCTTAGAAGGCGGGGGATGGGAAAAACTGTTTTTT. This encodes CASSLEGGGWEKLFF. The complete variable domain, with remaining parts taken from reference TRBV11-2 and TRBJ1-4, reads EAGVAQSPRYKIIEKRQSVAFWCNPISGHATLYWYQQILGQGPKLLIQFQNNGVVDDSQLPKDRFSAERLKGVDSTLKIQPAKLEDSAVYLCASSLEGGGWEKLFFGSGTQLSVL.

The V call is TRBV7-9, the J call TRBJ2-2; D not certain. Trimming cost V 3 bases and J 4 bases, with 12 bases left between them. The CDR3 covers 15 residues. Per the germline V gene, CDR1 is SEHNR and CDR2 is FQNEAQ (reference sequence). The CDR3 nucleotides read TGTGCCAGCAGCTTCGGCGTGTCGGGCACCGGGGAGCTGTTTTTT. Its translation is CASSFGVSGTGELFF.

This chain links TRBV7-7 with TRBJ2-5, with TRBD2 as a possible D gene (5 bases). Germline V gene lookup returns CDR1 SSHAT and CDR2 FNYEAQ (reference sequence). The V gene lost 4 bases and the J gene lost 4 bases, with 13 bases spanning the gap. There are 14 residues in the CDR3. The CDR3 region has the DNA TGTGCCAGCAGCTCCAGCCTAGCAGGAGAGACCCAGTACTTC. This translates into CASSSSLAGETQYF.